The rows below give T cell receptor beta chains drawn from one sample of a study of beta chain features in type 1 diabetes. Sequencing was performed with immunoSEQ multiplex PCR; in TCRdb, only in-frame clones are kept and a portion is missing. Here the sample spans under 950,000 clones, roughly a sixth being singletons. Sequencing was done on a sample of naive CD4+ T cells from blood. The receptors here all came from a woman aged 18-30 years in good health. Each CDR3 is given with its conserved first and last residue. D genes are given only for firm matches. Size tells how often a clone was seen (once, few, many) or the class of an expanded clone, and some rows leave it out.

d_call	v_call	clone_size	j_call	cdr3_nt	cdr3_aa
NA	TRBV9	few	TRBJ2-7	TGTGCCAGCAGCGTAGCGGCTTGGGGCTCCTACGAGCAGTACTTC	CASSVAAWGSYEQYF
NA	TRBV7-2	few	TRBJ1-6	TGTGCCAGCAGCTTAGAGGGCTATAATTCACCCCTCCACTTT	CASSLEGYNSPLHF
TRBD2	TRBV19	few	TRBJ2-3	TGTGCCAGTAGTAATGAGCGGGAGTTCGCAGATACGCAGTATTTT	CASSNEREFADTQYF
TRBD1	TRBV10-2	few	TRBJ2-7	TGCGCCAGCAGTGAGCAGGGGGAGTTTTACGAGCAGTACTTC	CASSEQGEFYEQYF
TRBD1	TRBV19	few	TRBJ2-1	TGTGCCAGTAGTAGGCTGGACAGGGGCCGAGAGCAGTTCTTC	CASSRLDRGREQFF
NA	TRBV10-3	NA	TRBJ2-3	TGTGCCATCAGTGAGATTAGGGGCGGGGGCACAGATACGCAGTATTTT	CAISEIRGGGTDTQYF
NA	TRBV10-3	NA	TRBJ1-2	TGTGCCATCAGTGAGTCGGGGGACTATGGCTACACCTTC	CAISESGDYGYTF
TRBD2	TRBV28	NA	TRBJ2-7	TGTGCCAGCAGGGGACTAGCGGGAGACTCGGTCTACGAGCAGTACTTC	CASRGLAGDSVYEQYF
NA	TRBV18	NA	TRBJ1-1	TGTGCCAGCTCATTAGGGGAGAACACTGAAGCTTTCTTT	CASSLGENTEAFF
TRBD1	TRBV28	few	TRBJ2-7	TGTGCCAGCAGTTTCCTAAACCCTTCCACAGGGGGCTTAGGCGAGCAGTACTTC	CASSFLNPSTGGLGEQYF
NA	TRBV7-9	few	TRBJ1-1	TGTGCCAGCAGCCGGCAGGGGCGCGCTGAAGCTTTCTTT	CASSRQGRAEAFF
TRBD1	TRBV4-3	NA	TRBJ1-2	TGCGCCAGCAGCCAGGAGAGGGGACAGGGCCAATATGGCTACACCTTC	CASSQERGQGQYGYTF
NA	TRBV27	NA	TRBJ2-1	TGTGCCAGCAGTTTAATAGGGCTAGCCCTATCCTACAATGAGCAGTTCTTC	CASSLIGLALSYNEQFF
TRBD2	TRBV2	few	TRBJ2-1	TGTGCCAGCAGCCTAGCGGAACATAACAATGAGCAGTTCTTC	CASSLAEHNNEQFF
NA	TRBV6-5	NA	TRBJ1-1	TGTGCCAGCAGTTATGCTAGTGACACTGAAGCTTTCTTT	CASSYASDTEAFF
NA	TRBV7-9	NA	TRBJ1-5	TGTGCCAGCAGCCGGGCGGGTAGCAATCAGCCCCAGCATTTT	CASSRAGSNQPQHF
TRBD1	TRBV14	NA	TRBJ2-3	TGTGCCAGCAGCTACGGGACAGGGAGGAATACGCAGTATTTT	CASSYGTGRNTQYF
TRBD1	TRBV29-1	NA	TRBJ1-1	TGCAGCGTCGGACAGGCGAACACTGAAGCTTTCTTT	CSVGQANTEAFF